Following are 26 T cell receptor beta chains from one sample sequenced in a study of shared clonotypes between healthy human individuals. The method was immunoSEQ multiplex PCR; TCRdb's version includes in-frame clones alone and lacks a portion of them. The table lists 1,500,000 or so clones, roughly 97% of them singletons, with roughly 1.2% in the top ten. Sample: naive CD4+ T cells sorted from blood. Subset described: CD45RA+ positively selected. The receptors were sampled from a man aged 25-40 years in good health.

The rearrangement joins TRBV28 to TRBJ2-1; D gene unclear. This CDR3 comprises 13 residues. Trimming took off 6 bases at V and 10 bases at J, with 16 bases between the two ends. In germline, CDR1 is MDHEN, CDR2 SYDVKM. The CDR3 DNA reads as TGTGCCAGCAGCAGTATCAGCCCGGGCGAGCAGTTCTTC. Translating it yields CASSSISPGEQFF.

This chain uses TRBV7-9 with TRBJ2-1; D gene ambiguous. CDR3 length equals 16 residues. Trimming took 2 bases from V and 1 from J, leaving 12 bases between them. Germline V gene data show CDR1 as SEHNR and CDR2 as FQNEAQ (reference sequence). In DNA, the CDR3 is TGTGCCAGCAGCTTAACTCCCGCAGAGTCCTACAATGAGCAGTTCTTC. This gives the protein CASSLTPAESYNEQFF.

This chain connects TRBV28 to TRBJ1-4, with a weak D call TRBD1 (5 bases). The CDR3 has 15 amino acids. V was trimmed by 3 bases and J by 7 bases, leaving 15 bases between them. Germline loops: CDR1 MDHEN, CDR2 SYDVKM. Here the CDR3 DNA reads TGTGCCAGCAGTTTCGGGGGGGACCGAGTTGAAAAACTGTTTTTT. Protein: CASSFGGDRVEKLFF.

The rearrangement joins TRBV6-1 to TRBJ2-7, with 7 nucleotides matching TRBD2. The germline V gene has CDR1 MNHNS and CDR2 SASEGT. The CDR3 length is 16 residues. V trimming: 3 bases; J trimming: 3 bases; junction bases outside the gene matches: 11. CDR3 sequence (DNA): TGTGCCAGCAGTGATTCTCTTCCAGCGGGACTCTACGAGCAGTACTTC. Its protein product is CASSDSLPAGLYEQYF.

The rearrangement links TRBV9 to TRBJ2-2; D remains unclear. The CDR3 is made up of 16 amino acids. Germline CDR1 SGDLS, CDR2 YYNGEE. V lost 4 bases and J 7 bases, leaving 20 bases between the germline ends. The CDR3 region is CASSPRIGPQGGELFF. CDR3 coding DNA: TGTGCCAGCAGCCCCCGTATTGGCCCGCAAGGCGGGGAGCTGTTTTTT.

The J gene is TRBJ2-3, the V gene TRBV2, with 7 bases matching TRBD2. Trimming took 6 bases from V and 0 from J; bases not matched to a gene: 9. Per the germline V gene, CDR1 is SNHLY and CDR2 is FYNNEI. This CDR3 has 16 residues. In DNA form, the CDR3 reads TGTGCCAGCAGACGACACGGGGGGTCTAGCACAGATACGCAGTATTTT. Protein: CASRRHGGSSTDTQYF.

Only one count was recorded for this clone. The chain joins TRBV15 to TRBJ2-5, with D maybe TRBD1 (5 bases). CDR3 length: 15 residues. Trimming stripped 0 bases from V and 4 bases from J, with 12 bases between. The germline CDR1 and CDR2 sequences are LNHNV and YYDKDF (reference sequence). CDR3 loop: CATSREYQGVETQYF. CDR3 in DNA: TGTGCCACCAGCAGAGAATATCAGGGTGTAGAGACCCAGTACTTC.

The chain links TRBV11-2 to TRBJ2-6, with TRBD1 matching 9 bases. There are 17 residues in the CDR3. CDR1 SGHAT and CDR2 FQNNGV come from the germline V gene. The junction had 9 bases not matched to a gene; V was cut back by 5 bases and J by 4 bases. The CDR3 region is CASSRGTGSEGANVLTF. CDR3 DNA: TGTGCCAGCAGCAGAGGGACAGGGAGTGAGGGGGCCAACGTCCTGACTTTC.

The J gene is TRBJ1-1, the V gene TRBV10-1; TRBD1 matches 7 bases. V trimming: 3 bases; J trimming: 0 bases; junction bases outside the gene matches: 7. CDR3 length: 16 residues. Germline assignment: CDR1 WNHNN and CDR2 SYGVQD (reference sequence). Here the CDR3 reads CASSEGTAIMNTEAFF. The DNA of the CDR3 is TGCGCCAGCAGTGAAGGGACAGCTATAATGAACACTGAAGCTTTCTTT.

The chain employs TRBV9 and TRBJ2-5; 8 bases match TRBD2. Germline trimming cut 1 base from V and 2 bases from J; bases unmatched to any gene: 7. The CDR3 contains 16 residues. CDR1 and CDR2 (germline): SGDLS, YYNGEE. CDR3 in amino acids: CASSVFDSGAQETQYF. In DNA, the CDR3 is TGTGCCAGCAGCGTATTTGATAGCGGGGCACAAGAGACCCAGTACTTC.

The genes are TRBV7-9 and TRBJ2-7; no reliable D call. Trimming removed 2 bases at V and 5 bases at J, with 4 bases between. Germline V gene data show CDR1 as SEHNR and CDR2 as FQNEAQ (reference sequence). CDR3 length equals 11 residues. Here the CDR3 DNA reads TGTGCCAGCAGCTTACAGAACGAGCAGTACTTC. Amino acid sequence: CASSLQNEQYF.

This rearrangement joins TRBV9 to TRBJ2-3, with 10 positions matching TRBD2. CDR1 SGDLS and CDR2 YYNGEE come from the germline V gene. The V and J ends lost 1 base and 0 bases, in that order; junction bases with no gene match: 5. The CDR3 covers 17 residues. The CDR3 nucleotides are TGTGCCAGCAGCGTAAAAACTAGCGGGGCTAGCACAGATACGCAGTATTTT. Protein sequence: CASSVKTSGASTDTQYF.

This chain joins TRBV14 and TRBJ2-7; 7 positions match TRBD2. The J segment lost 3 bases and the V segment lost 5 bases, leaving 10 bases of the junction unmatched. Germline V gene lookup returns CDR1 SGHDN and CDR2 FVKESK. The CDR3 spans 15 residues. CDR3 sequence (DNA): TGTGCCAGCAGCTCCCTCGGACGCGGGGGCTACGAGCAGTACTTC. Residues: CASSSLGRGGYEQYF.

This rearrangement joins TRBV28 to TRBJ2-3; 9 nucleotides agree with TRBD2. The germline V gene encodes CDR1 MDHEN and CDR2 SYDVKM. CDR3 length: 14 amino acids. Losses at the gene ends were 7 bases for V and 2 bases for J; bases not matched to a gene: 4. In DNA, the CDR3 is TGTGCCAGCAATATAGCGGGGGACACAGATACGCAGTATTTT. Residues: CASNIAGDTDTQYF.

The CDR3 DNA is TGTGCCAGCAGTTTACCCTCACCAGGAAATGAGCAGTTCTTC. Its protein is CASSLPSPGNEQFF. The chain couples TRBV28 to TRBJ2-1; D is undetermined. Per the germline V gene, CDR1 is MDHEN and CDR2 is SYDVKM. Trimming pared 2 bases from V and 7 bases from J, leaving 12 bases between. The CDR3 sequence is 14 residues long.

The chain joins TRBV27 to TRBJ2-1; possibly TRBD1 for D (6 bases). CDR1 is MNHEY, CDR2 SMNVEV, per germline (reference sequence). This CDR3 has 17 amino acids. V was shortened by 3 bases and J by 1 base, with 16 bases between the two germline ends. CDR3 loop: CASSFPQGWASYNEQFF. The CDR3 coding sequence is TGTGCCAGCAGTTTTCCCCAGGGGTGGGCTTCCTACAATGAGCAGTTCTTC.

This sequence joins TRBV7-9 and TRBJ2-1; weak D call: TRBD1 (5 bases). Per germline, CDR1 SEHNR and CDR2 FQNEAQ (reference sequence). The V gene lost 1 base and the J gene lost 9 bases, with 10 bases spanning the gap. CDR3 length: 13 amino acids. In nucleotides, the CDR3 is TGTGCCAGCAGCTTAGAAGGGGTGGGTGAGCAGTTCTTC. It translates to CASSLEGVGEQFF.

V gene TRBV9 combines with J gene TRBJ2-3; D assignment may be TRBD1 or TRBD2 (6 bases each). From germline, CDR1 is SGDLS and CDR2 YYNGEE. This CDR3 is 16 amino acids long. V shed 0 bases and J shed 2 bases, with 13 bases lying between them. The CDR3 sequence is CASSVAGGGPTDTQYF. The CDR3, as DNA: TGTGCCAGCAGCGTAGCTGGAGGGGGGCCCACAGATACGCAGTATTTT.

The rearrangement joins TRBV9 to TRBJ1-6; D not resolved. Per germline, CDR1 SGDLS and CDR2 YYNGEE. The CDR3 sequence is 16 residues long. Trimming shortened V by 5 bases and J by 3 bases, and 15 bases separated the two germline ends. The CDR3 loop is CASSMTETDYNSPLHF. CDR3 DNA sequence: TGTGCCAGCAGTATGACCGAGACCGACTATAATTCACCCCTCCACTTT.

V is TRBV5-6 and J is TRBJ2-5; D is perhaps TRBD1 (7 bases). This CDR3 has 16 residues. V was trimmed by 0 bases and J by 7 bases, leaving 19 bases between them. Germline loops: CDR1 SGHDT, CDR2 YYEEEE. CDR3 sequence reads: CASSLGAGTEGATQYF. The CDR3 DNA sequence: TGTGCCAGCAGCTTGGGAGCGGGTACCGAGGGGGCGACCCAGTACTTC.

V gene TRBV19 combines with J gene TRBJ1-2, with D possibly matching TRBD1 (5 bases). The CDR3 has 16 amino acids. The V and J ends lost 2 bases and 0 bases respectively, with 13 bases between them. Per germline, CDR1 LNHDA and CDR2 SQIVND (reference sequence). CDR3 protein: CASSIPGRLANYGYTF. Written as DNA, the CDR3 is TGTGCCAGTAGTATACCGGGACGGCTAGCTAACTATGGCTACACCTTC.

The V call is TRBV6-5, the J call TRBJ2-7, with D possibly matching TRBD2 (6 bases). Trimming cost V 2 bases and J 3 bases, with 17 bases left between them. Germline CDR1 and CDR2: MNHEY and SVGAGI. The CDR3 sequence is 16 residues long. CDR3 amino acids: CASSYARGSGGYEQYF. DNA for the CDR3: TGTGCCAGCAGTTACGCCCGGGGTAGCGGAGGCTACGAGCAGTACTTC.

V is TRBV6-5 and J is TRBJ2-3; D remains ambiguous. This CDR3 region has 15 residues. Trimming pared 6 bases from V and 3 bases from J, leaving 16 bases between. Germline-derived CDR1 and CDR2 are MNHEY and SVGAGI. CDR3 protein: CASSSGPGRTDTQYF. The CDR3 DNA reads as TGTGCCAGCAGCTCCGGACCTGGACGTACAGATACGCAGTATTTT.

Note on this clone: The same CDR3 arises from other DNA sequences in this sample as well. The rearrangement joins TRBV9 to TRBJ2-2, with a possible D match to TRBD1 (5 bases). Deletions cut 0 bases from V and 1 base from J, with 7 bases between. CDR1 SGDLS and CDR2 YYNGEE come from the germline V gene. The CDR3 spans 15 residues. CDR3 DNA sequence: TGTGCCAGCAGCGTAGTTCAGGGGAACACCGGGGAGCTGTTTTTT. Amino acids: CASSVVQGNTGELFF.

V gene TRBV28 combines with J gene TRBJ2-7, with D unclear. In germline, CDR1 is MDHEN, CDR2 SYDVKM. With 2 bases removed from V and 4 bases from J, the gap between germline ends came to 12 bases. This CDR3 is built from 14 residues. The CDR3 coding sequence is TGTGCCAGCAGTTTAGTTTGGACGCGATACGAGCAGTACTTC. This codes for CASSLVWTRYEQYF.

The gene calls are TRBV11-1 and TRBJ2-7; tentative D call: TRBD2 (5 bases). Germline CDR1 reads SGHAT; CDR2 reads FQDESV (reference sequence). The CDR3 totals 16 residues. Trimming took 4 bases from V and 7 from J, leaving 23 bases between them. Here the CDR3 reads CASSSPRADRGSEQYF. CDR3 DNA: TGTGCCAGCAGCTCACCTCGGGCGGACCGGGGATCAGAGCAGTACTTC.